The rows below give T cell receptor beta chains drawn from one sample of a study of neurological immune-mediated disorders. From the 5' RACE reads, TCRdb called clonotypes with MiXCR, one entry per CDR3 protein. The sample has about 90,000 distinct CDR3 sequences, less than 15% seen once. Source material: PBMCs. These TCRs come from a female donor with HTLV-1-associated myelopathy (HAM/TSP). CDR3s include the opening cysteine and the closing phenylalanine or tryptophan. D genes are given only for firm matches. Not all rows give a size; the values are once, few, many and, for expanded clones, a class.

>many|TRBD2|TRBV7-2|TRBJ2-1
TGTGCCAGCAGCTTAAGATCCAGCGGGGGGGCGGGTGAGCAGTTCTTC
CASSLRSSGGAGEQFF
>many|.|TRBV20-1|TRBJ2-7
TGCAGTGCTAGCCCCCCGGCAGGGACTTACGAGCAGTACTTC
CSASPPAGTYEQYF
>.|.|TRBV5-1|TRBJ1-5
TGCGCCAGCAGCTTGACCGGGCTTAAGCCCCAGCATTTT
CASSLTGLKPQHF
>many|.|TRBV25-1|TRBJ1-1
TGTGCCAGCAGTGAAAGGTTTGGGGGCACTGAAGCTTTCTTT
CASSERFGGTEAFF
>many|.|TRBV20-1|TRBJ2-1
TGCAGTGCAGTGGGGGGCGCATGGGCCTACAATGAGCAGTTCTTC
CSAVGGAWAYNEQFF
>many|.|TRBV11-2|TRBJ1-2
TGTGCCAGCAGCTTAGAACTCAACTATGGCTACACCTTC
CASSLELNYGYTF
>many|.|TRBV11-1|TRBJ2-5
TGTGCCAGCAGCTTCGGCAGGGTAGAGACCCAGTACTTC
CASSFGRVETQYF
>many|.|TRBV5-6|TRBJ2-1
TGTGCCAGCAGCATCTCCTCCGGGAGCGGACCCTACAATGAGCAGTTCTTC
CASSISSGSGPYNEQFF
>many|.|TRBV20-1|TRBJ2-5
TGCAGTGCTAGACAGCCCCAAGAGACCCAGTACTTC
CSARQPQETQYF
>many|.|TRBV5-1|TRBJ2-1
TGCGCCAGCAGCTTGGAGGGGGGGCAGTTCTTC
CASSLEGGQFF
>many|.|TRBV7-8|TRBJ2-7
TGTGCCAGCAGCCCCCATTCGTACGAGCAGTACTTC
CASSPHSYEQYF
>.|.|TRBV5-1|TRBJ1-4
TGCGCCAGCAGCTTTATCCAGTGTGCCGTGGGTAATGAAAAACTGTTTTTT
CASSFIQCAVGNEKLFF
>many|TRBD1|TRBV20-1|TRBJ2-7
TGCAGTGCTAGAGACCGGGACAGGGTGTGGGAGCAGTACTTC
CSARDRDRVWEQYF
>many|TRBD1|TRBV7-9|TRBJ1-6
TGTGCCAGCAGCTTCAAAGCAGGGGGGGGTAATTCACCCCTCCACTTT
CASSFKAGGGNSPLHF
>many|.|TRBV12-3/TRBV12-4|TRBJ2-7
TGTGCCAGCAGTGACCCGAGGGGCCCGTCCTACGAGCAGTACTTC
CASSDPRGPSYEQYF